Listed here is a single T cell receptor (beta chain). Its antigen is unknown. Measured with immunoSEQ multiplex PCR; TCRdb has only the in-frame clones, and not every one. Of 55,000 to 80,000 clones in the sample, approximately 80% were seen once. The sample belongs to a study of T cell responses to AZD1222 COVID-19 vaccine. This CDR3 contains 14 residues. Deletions cut 7 bases from V and 7 bases from J, with 18 bases between. Germline V CDR1 and CDR2: SEHNR, FQNEAQ (reference sequence). General observations from the study: The donors showed a predominance of white British ancestry and of females, with possible underestimation of clonal diversity. After two AZD1222 doses, spike-specific TCR breadth and depth rose versus day 0. The CD4 TCRs associated with vaccination extended across spike and predominated at 160-218 and 743-854. Samples come after the peak T cell response, not at day 14.

The receptor's source is an adult in good health. The chain carries TRBV7-9 and TRBJ2-3; the D gene is possibly TRBD2 (6 bases). Sample: peripheral blood, taken on day 0 of AZD1222 vaccination. The CDR3 region is CASNTGTPTNTQYF. For the CDR3, the DNA is TGTGCCAGCAACACCGGGACTCCCACCAATACGCAGTATTTT.